The 24 T cell receptor beta chains presented below share a single source sample, sequenced in a study of cytomegalovirus exposure and HLA in healthy donors. 60 Vbeta and 13 Jbeta primers were used in PCR. Assay used: immunoSEQ multiplex PCR; TCRdb lists only in-frame clones, some missing. The sample includes about 160,000 clones, about 80% of them seen just once. Sequencing was carried out using PBMCs. These receptors were taken from a man aged 18 to 35 in good health and CMV-seropositive.

In its sample, this clone was seen once. The chain uses TRBV7-2 and TRBJ2-7; D might be TRBD2 (5 bases). Germline V gene lookup returns CDR1 SGHTA and CDR2 FQGNSA. CDR3 size: 15 residues. The germline V and J ends were trimmed by 3 bases and 0 bases, with 12 bases remaining between them. CDR3 nucleotides: TGTGCCAGCAGCTTCTCAGCGGCGAGCTCCTACGAGCAGTACTTC. Protein sequence: CASSFSAASSYEQYF. Looking up the rest from reference TRBV7-2 and TRBJ2-7 gives the full variable domain: GAGVSQSPSNKVTEKGKDVELRCDPISGHTALYWYRQSLGQGLEFLIYFQGNSAPDKSGLPSDRFSAERTGGSVSTLTIQRTQQEDSAVYLCASSFSAASSYEQYFGPGTRLTVT.

The CDR3 loop reads CASSLDRQGYEQYF. CDR3 DNA sequence: TGTGCCAGCAGTTTAGATAGACAGGGCTACGAGCAGTACTTC. V and J are TRBV27 and TRBJ2-7; 7 bases fit TRBD1. The length of the CDR3 is 14 residues. V trimming: 2 bases; J trimming: 3 bases; junction bases outside the gene matches: 4. Germline V gene data show CDR1 as MNHEY and CDR2 as SMNVEV (reference sequence).

The chain's CDR3 is CASSLLPGNTGELFF. CDR3 DNA sequence: TGTGCCAGCAGCTTACTTCCAGGGAACACCGGGGAGCTGTTTTTT. The gene calls are TRBV7-9 and TRBJ2-2; no reliable D call. Germline loops: CDR1 SEHNR, CDR2 FQNEAQ (reference sequence). The CDR3 consists of 15 residues. V shed 2 bases and J shed 1 base, with 8 bases lying between them.

This clone was observed once. CDR3 loop: CASTGSGGLGQPQHF. The CDR3 DNA is TGTGCCAGCACGGGATCGGGGGGGCTGGGGCAGCCCCAGCATTTT. The rearrangement links TRBV28 to TRBJ1-5; TRBD1 might be the D (6 bases). The CDR3 extends over 15 amino acids. Trimming left V 7 bases short and J 7 bases short, with 20 bases between. CDR1 and CDR2 from the germline V gene are MDHEN and SYDVKM.

This chain joins TRBV13 and TRBJ2-5; TRBD1 matches 7 bases. The V and J ends lost 0 bases and 9 bases, in that order; junction bases with no gene match: 10. This CDR3 spans 15 amino acids. The germline CDR1 and CDR2 sequences are PRHDT and FYEKMQ (reference sequence). CDR3 sequence reads: CASSLGQGRFVAQYF. The DNA of the CDR3 is TGTGCCAGCAGCTTAGGACAGGGGAGATTTGTGGCCCAGTACTTC. Combining the CDR3 with reference TRBV13 and TRBJ2-5 gives the whole variable domain AAGVIQSPRHLIKEKRETATLKCYPIPRHDTVYWYQQGPGQDPQFLISFYEKMQSDKGSIPDRFSAQQFSDYHSELNMSSLELGDSALYFCASSLGQGRFVAQYFGPGTRLLVL.

As for this clone: Other DNA sequences in the sample encode the same CDR3. This chain uses TRBV19 with TRBJ2-7; TRBD1 matches 7 bases. The length of the CDR3 is 15 residues. Trimming cost V 3 bases and J 0 bases; bases outside gene matches: 5. The germline V gene has CDR1 LNHDA and CDR2 SQIVND (reference sequence). CDR3 sequence reads: CASSIGDSSSYEQYF. The CDR3 DNA reads as TGTGCCAGTAGTATCGGGGACAGTAGCTCCTACGAGCAGTACTTC.

This chain joins TRBV9 and TRBJ1-2; no clear D. The germline V gene encodes CDR1 SGDLS and CDR2 YYNGEE. V gave up 5 bases and J gave up 2 bases, with 13 bases separating them. The CDR3 runs 14 residues. In DNA, the CDR3 is TGTGCCAGCAGGCCTGGCCTTCCGAACTATGGCTACACCTTC. It yields the protein CASRPGLPNYGYTF.

The genes are TRBV5-1 and TRBJ2-1; 11 bases match TRBD1. The CDR3 length is 15 residues. The germline gives CDR1 SGHRS, CDR2 YFSETQ. J lost 8 bases, V lost 2 bases, and 6 bases had no gene match. The CDR3 spells CASSFVGQGVDEQFF. The CDR3 DNA reads as TGCGCCAGCAGCTTTGTGGGACAGGGGGTGGATGAGCAGTTCTTC.

The CDR3: CASNDRGTYGYTF. DNA for the CDR3: TGTGCCAGTAATGACAGGGGAACTTATGGCTACACCTTC. The gene calls are TRBV19 and TRBJ1-2, with 8 bases identical to TRBD1. The CDR3 is 13 residues long. V was pared by 7 bases and J by 5 bases, with 6 bases of the junction left unmatched. In germline, CDR1 is LNHDA, CDR2 SQIVND (reference sequence).

The chain carries TRBV19 and TRBJ1-1, with D maybe TRBD1 (6 bases). V lost 1 base, J lost 0 bases, and 15 bases lay in between. Per germline, CDR1 LNHDA and CDR2 SQIVND (reference sequence). The CDR3 spans 17 residues. CDR3 loop: CASSIVTGEIMNTEAFF. The CDR3 DNA reads as TGTGCCAGTAGTATAGTGACAGGAGAGATTATGAACACTGAAGCTTTCTTT.

Only one count was recorded for this clone. The chain has TRBV19 and TRBJ2-5; the D gene is possibly TRBD2 (7 bases). The V end lost 8 bases, the J end lost 7 bases, and 23 bases lay between the germline ends. Germline-derived CDR1 and CDR2 are LNHDA and SQIVND (reference sequence). This CDR3 has 15 amino acids. CDR3 coding DNA: TGTGCCAGTGCCGAGCGTGATTCGGGGGGCGGGACCCAGTACTTC. It specifies CASAERDSGGGTQYF.

The rearrangement links TRBV4-1 to TRBJ1-3; 7 positions match TRBD1. Germline V CDR1 and CDR2: MGHRA, YSYEKL. The CDR3 spans 18 residues. The trim removed 1 base at V and 0 bases at J, leaving 9 bases unmatched. CDR3 DNA sequence: TGCGCCAGCAGCCAAGTCCGAGGGGGCCCCCTCTCTGGAAACACCATATATTTT. Translating it yields CASSQVRGGPLSGNTIYF.

CDR3 loop: CASSYTDRLEAFF. The CDR3 DNA is TGTGCCAGCAGTTACACCGACAGGCTTGAAGCTTTCTTT. The rearrangement uses TRBV6-5 and TRBJ1-1; D might be TRBD1 (6 bases). Germline values: CDR1 MNHEY, CDR2 SVGAGI. CDR3 length equals 13 residues. V dropped 2 bases and J dropped 7 bases, with 11 bases sitting between them.

The V gene is TRBV5-4, the J gene TRBJ2-7; the match to TRBD2 covers 7 bases. The CDR3 extends over 13 amino acids. Germline-derived CDR1 and CDR2 are SGHNT and YYREEE (reference sequence). Unmatched junction bases numbered 2, after V lost 2 bases and J lost 3 bases. CDR3 coding DNA: TGTGCCAGCAGCTTTGCTAGCGGCTACGAGCAGTACTTC. Translated: CASSFASGYEQYF.

This clone was counted between two and nine times. The rearrangement links TRBV7-2 to TRBJ1-6; perhaps TRBD1 as D (5 bases). V lost 2 bases and J lost 7, with 21 bases in between. CDR1 SGHTA and CDR2 FQGNSA come from the germline V gene. The length of the CDR3 is 18 residues. The CDR3 loop is CASSLILESGTHNSPLHF. DNA of the CDR3: TGTGCCAGCAGCTTAATCTTGGAATCCGGGACTCACAATTCACCCCTCCACTTT.

The rearrangement links TRBV6-6 to TRBJ1-1, with 7 bases aligning to TRBD1. V shed 2 bases, J shed 2 bases, and the junction held 2 bases outside the gene matches. CDR1 is MNHNY and CDR2 is SVGAGI in the germline V gene (reference sequence). The CDR3 is 14 amino acids. CDR3 amino acids: CASSYGTENTEAFF. CDR3 nucleotide sequence: TGTGCCAGCAGTTACGGGACAGAAAACACTGAAGCTTTCTTT.

The chain couples TRBV11-3 to TRBJ2-1; TRBD2 agrees at 8 bases. Germline CDR1 is SGHNT and CDR2 is YENEEA. J gave up 0 bases and V 4 bases, and 2 bases lay outside the gene matches. The CDR3 has 15 amino acids. CDR3 protein: CASSSGRGSYNEQFF. The CDR3 DNA sequence: TGTGCCAGCAGCTCCGGGAGGGGCTCCTACAATGAGCAGTTCTTC.

This clone was counted a few times. The V and J genes are TRBV6-1 and TRBJ1-2; D remains ambiguous. V was pared by 6 bases and J by 7 bases, with 9 bases between. CDR1 and CDR2 (germline): MNHNS, SASEGT. The CDR3 has 11 amino acids. The CDR3 DNA sequence: TGTGCCAGCAGCGAGCGGGGTGGCTACACCTTC. Protein product: CASSERGGYTF.

V gene TRBV11-2 combines with J gene TRBJ2-3; D gene uncertain. Germline V gene data show CDR1 as SGHAT and CDR2 as FQNNGV. CDR3 length: 15 amino acids. Trimming left V 3 bases short and J 2 bases short, with 12 bases between. In nucleotides, the CDR3 is TGTGCCAGCAGCTTGAGACTCGACGACACAGATACGCAGTATTTT. It encodes CASSLRLDDTDTQYF. The variable domain in full, completed from reference TRBV11-2 and TRBJ2-3, reads EAGVAQSPRYKIIEKRQSVAFWCNPISGHATLYWYQQILGQGPKLLIQFQNNGVVDDSQLPKDRFSAERLKGVDSTLKIQPAKLEDSAVYLCASSLRLDDTDTQYFGPGTRLTVL.

This clone has more than one count but fewer than ten. This chain joins TRBV6-5 and TRBJ2-1, with a possible D match to TRBD1 (6 bases). There are 14 residues in the CDR3. The V end was cut by 2 bases, the J end by 5 bases, with 10 bases between. Germline values: CDR1 MNHEY, CDR2 SVGAGI. The CDR3 here is CASSYRGNNNEQFF. As DNA, the CDR3 is TGTGCCAGCAGTTACAGGGGGAATAACAATGAGCAGTTCTTC.

A few counts support this clone. This chain joins TRBV6-1 and TRBJ2-7; D uncertain. Trimming took 3 bases from V and 2 from J, leaving 5 bases between them. Germline assignment: CDR1 MNHNS and CDR2 SASEGT. There are 12 residues in the CDR3. In DNA form, the CDR3 reads TGTGCCAGCAGTGACCAGGCCTACGAGCAGTACTTC. This sequence encodes CASSDQAYEQYF.

The rearrangement links TRBV7-2 to TRBJ2-7, with unresolved D. Germline CDR1 SGHTA, CDR2 FQGNSA. The CDR3 has 13 amino acids. Trimming pared 3 bases from V and 7 bases from J, leaving 13 bases between. CDR3 bases: TGTGCCAGCAGCTTCGAGAATGGCGGAGAGCAGTACTTC. Residues: CASSFENGGEQYF.

V gene TRBV7-9 combines with J gene TRBJ1-1; 7 bases are shared with TRBD1. Trimming took 5 bases from V and 3 from J; bases not matched to a gene: 6. Germline assignment: CDR1 SEHNR and CDR2 FQNEAQ (reference sequence). The CDR3 is made up of 14 amino acids. Here the CDR3 DNA reads TGTGCCAGCAGCCTAGGGGGCCGGGACACTGAAGCTTTCTTT. Residues: CASSLGGRDTEAFF. The variable domain in full, completed from reference TRBV7-9 and TRBJ1-1, reads DTGVSQNPRHKITKRGQNVTFRCDPISEHNRLYWYRQTLGQGPEFLTYFQNEAQLEKSRLLSDRFSAERPKGSFSTLEIQRTEQGDSAMYLCASSLGGRDTEAFFGQGTRLTVV.

This rearrangement joins TRBV10-3 to TRBJ1-1, with 8 bases aligning to TRBD1. V was clipped by 11 bases and J by 2 bases; unmatched bases: 7. Germline V gives CDR1 ENHRY, CDR2 SYGVKD. The CDR3 sequence is 13 residues long. CDR3 nucleotide sequence: TGTGCCGCCAAAGGACAGGGCAACACTGAAGCTTTCTTT. Residues: CAAKGQGNTEAFF.